Following are 32 T cell receptor beta chains from one sample sequenced in a study of Graves' ophthalmopathy and Graves' hyperthyroidism. RNA transcripts provided the template for amplifying TCR beta CDR3 regions. RT-PCR was first run with HTBI primers, then multiplex PCR in a second round. In TCRdb, the multiplex PCR reads were re-called with MiXCR into one record per CDR3 protein. Of 150,000 or so distinct CDR3 sequences detected, approximately 40% appear once; the ten largest clones hold under 7%. Sequenced: peripheral blood. Every receptor here comes from a woman aged 40 to 50 with Graves' ophthalmopathy.

The genes are TRBV6-2 or TRBV6-3 and TRBJ1-6, with unresolved D. Trimming shortened V by 8 bases and J by 8 bases, and 22 bases separated the two germline ends. Looked up from germline, CDR1 is MNHEY and CDR2 is SVGEGT. This CDR3 has 16 residues. The chain's CDR3 is CASCPGGWRADSPLHF. The CDR3 DNA reads as TGTGCCAGCTGCCCCGGCGGGTGGAGAGCGGATTCACCCCTCCACTTT.

This clonotype was detected many times. The chain links TRBV10-3 to TRBJ1-1; D is unclear. Deletions cut 0 bases from V and 5 bases from J, with 16 bases between. Germline V CDR1 and CDR2: ENHRY, SYGVKD. The CDR3 loop spans 16 amino acids. The CDR3 DNA is TGTGCCATCAGTGAGTCGGAAGGAACTGGGAGAACTGAAGCTTTCTTT. Amino acids: CAISESEGTGRTEAFF.

The sample holds many counts of this clonotype. CDR3 nucleotide sequence: TGTGCCACCAGTGACTCGGGACAATCCTACGAGCAGTACTTC. This encodes CATSDSGQSYEQYF. This sequence joins TRBV24-1 and TRBJ2-7, with TRBD1 as a possible D gene (6 bases). CDR3 length: 14 residues. Trimming removed 4 bases from V and 1 base from J, with 10 bases in between. The germline CDR1 and CDR2 sequences are KGHDR and SFDVKD.

This clonotype was found many times. The chain uses TRBV19 and TRBJ2-5, with 8 bases identical to TRBD2. V lost 7 bases to trimming and J lost 4 bases; unmatched junction nucleotides: 5. Germline CDR1 reads LNHDA; CDR2 reads SQIVND (reference sequence). This CDR3 has 13 amino acids. The chain's CDR3 is CASMKRGIETQYF. CDR3 nucleotide sequence: TGTGCCAGTATGAAGCGGGGGATAGAGACCCAGTACTTC.

The rearrangement joins TRBV6-4 to TRBJ1-1; 9 bases are a match to TRBD1. Looked up from germline, CDR1 is MRHNA and CDR2 is SNTAGT. This CDR3 spans 14 amino acids. The trim removed 7 bases at V and 6 bases at J, leaving 9 bases unmatched. CDR3 sequence: CASKRDREGSEAFF. The CDR3 DNA sequence: TGTGCCAGCAAGAGGGACAGGGAGGGCTCTGAAGCTTTCTTT.

The chain links TRBV20-1 to TRBJ1-5; 8 bases are shared with TRBD1. The CDR3 covers 14 residues. V was pared by 2 bases and J by 5 bases, with 5 bases of the junction left unmatched. Per the germline V gene, CDR1 is DFQATT and CDR2 is SNEGSKA (reference sequence). CDR3 DNA: TGCAGTGCTAGAAAGGACAGGGTTGATCAGCCCCAGCATTTT. It is translated as CSARKDRVDQPQHF.

The V gene is TRBV11-3, the J gene TRBJ2-7, with D tentatively TRBD2 (5 bases). The CDR3 runs 15 residues. V was shortened by 1 base and J by 0 bases, with 10 bases between the two germline ends. The germline V gene encodes CDR1 SGHNT and CDR2 YENEEA. The CDR3, as DNA: TGTGCCAGCAGCTTAGGGGTGGGAGTCTCCTACGAGCAGTACTTC. Protein product: CASSLGVGVSYEQYF.

The rearrangement uses TRBV7-9 and TRBJ1-1; D uncertain. Trimming took off 5 bases at V and 3 bases at J, with 10 bases between the two ends. Germline V lookup: CDR1 SEHNR, CDR2 FQNEAQ (reference sequence). The CDR3 runs 13 residues. CDR3 in DNA: TGTGCCAGCAGCACGTCAGGACACACTGAAGCTTTCTTT. It is translated as CASSTSGHTEAFF.

This clonotype was observed at least ten times. The rearrangement links TRBV10-3 to TRBJ1-2, with TRBD1 matching 7 bases. Germline V CDR1 and CDR2: ENHRY, SYGVKD. The length of the CDR3 is 12 residues. Trimming cost V 4 bases and J 8 bases; bases outside gene matches: 4. The CDR3 DNA follows: TGTGCCATCAGTGTAGGGGGCGGCGGCTACACCTTC. Protein sequence: CAISVGGGGYTF.

V is TRBV18 and J is TRBJ1-6; D gene ambiguous. The CDR3 covers 15 residues. V was shortened by 3 bases and J by 10 bases, with 16 bases between the two germline ends. Germline V gene data show CDR1 as KGHSH and CDR2 as LQKENI. In nucleotides, the CDR3 is TGTGCCAGCTCACCTCCGGGGTTTCTAGAATCACCCCTCCACTTT. As protein: CASSPPGFLESPLHF.

The chain joins TRBV28 to TRBJ1-2, with TRBD1 matching over 7 bases. CDR3 size: 13 residues. Germline V CDR1 and CDR2: MDHEN, SYDVKM. V shed 10 bases, J shed 1 base, and the junction held 6 bases outside the gene matches. This CDR3 is CAIQGTNNYGYTF. The CDR3 DNA sequence: TGTGCCATACAGGGGACAAATAACTATGGCTACACCTTC.

This clonotype was seen only once. The gene calls are TRBV19 and TRBJ2-5; 9 bases match TRBD2. This CDR3 region has 14 residues. CDR1 LNHDA and CDR2 SQIVND come from the germline V gene (reference sequence). V lost 5 bases and J lost 3; bases outside the gene matches: 4. The CDR3 DNA follows: TGTGCCAGTAGTCACCCTAGCGGGAAAGAGACCCAGTACTTC. Protein sequence: CASSHPSGKETQYF.

This chain joins TRBV6-1 and TRBJ2-7; 7 bases align to TRBD1. V lost 6 bases and J lost 9; bases outside the gene matches: 8. Germline V gene lookup returns CDR1 MNHNS and CDR2 SASEGT. The length of the CDR3 is 12 residues. The CDR3: CASSPGQYGQYF. The CDR3 nucleotides are TGTGCCAGCAGCCCGGGACAGTATGGGCAGTACTTC.

This clonotype was seen a handful of times. The CDR3 DNA follows: TGTGCCAGCAGCCTTTCTCTAGGGGGGACGGAGACCCAGTACTTC. As protein: CASSLSLGGTETQYF. The genes are TRBV7-2 and TRBJ2-5; the D gene could be TRBD1 or TRBD2 (6 bases each). Germline-derived CDR1 and CDR2 are SGHTA and FQGNSA. Trimming took off 5 bases at V and 5 bases at J, with 18 bases between the two ends. The CDR3 length is 15 residues.

There are many counts of this clonotype. V is TRBV20-1 and J is TRBJ2-7; TRBD1 agrees at 12 bases. Unmatched junction bases numbered 7, after V lost 4 bases and J lost 0 bases. CDR3 length: 16 residues. CDR1 and CDR2 (germline): DFQATT, SNEGSKA (reference sequence). The CDR3, as DNA: TGCAGTGCTACGGGACAGGGGGCGTCTAACTCCTACGAGCAGTACTTC. Translating it yields CSATGQGASNSYEQYF.

This clonotype was seen repeatedly, ten times or more. The genes are TRBV12-3 or TRBV12-4 and TRBJ1-1, with D possibly TRBD1 on 6 matching bases. V lost 4 bases and J 0 bases, leaving 15 bases between the germline ends. The CDR3 covers 16 residues. The CDR3 spells CASSSGTKTMNTEAFF. CDR3 bases: TGTGCCAGCAGTTCCGGGACAAAGACGATGAACACTGAAGCTTTCTTT.

The genes are TRBV6-1 and TRBJ2-7; 8 nucleotides match TRBD1. Per germline, CDR1 MNHNS and CDR2 SASEGT. This CDR3 region has 13 residues. J lost 2 bases, V lost 7 bases, and 4 bases had no gene match. CDR3 sequence: CASKTTGAYEQYF. DNA for the CDR3: TGTGCCAGCAAAACGACAGGGGCCTACGAGCAGTACTTC.

The chain links TRBV24-1 to TRBJ1-5, with D maybe TRBD1 (5 bases). The CDR3 has 13 residues. From germline, CDR1 is KGHDR and CDR2 SFDVKD. Trimming cost V 9 bases and J 4 bases, with 12 bases left between them. The CDR3 reads CATDGANNQPQHF. CDR3 in DNA: TGTGCCACCGACGGGGCTAATAATCAGCCCCAGCATTTT.

There are many counts of this clonotype. V and J are TRBV25-1 and TRBJ1-1; no clear D. Germline-derived CDR1 and CDR2 are MGHDK and SYGVNS. Deletions cut 2 bases from V and 0 bases from J, with 7 bases between. The CDR3 length is 14 residues. CDR3 nucleotides: TGTGCCAGCAGTGAAGGTGGGGTGAACACTGAAGCTTTCTTT. Translating it yields CASSEGGVNTEAFF.

Ten or more counts support this clonotype. The rearrangement links TRBV20-1 to TRBJ2-5, with D hard to call. Trimming removed 3 bases at V and 3 bases at J, with 20 bases between. Germline CDR1 DFQATT, CDR2 SNEGSKA (reference sequence). CDR3 length: 16 amino acids. In nucleotides, the CDR3 is TGCAGTGCTAGCACCCGGAAGGGTTGGATTGAAGAGACCCAGTACTTC. Its protein is CSASTRKGWIEETQYF.

This clonotype has a count of ten or more. The CDR3 region has the DNA TGTGCCAGCAGATTGGACGGTGATCAGCCCCAGCATTTT. It specifies CASRLDGDQPQHF. The chain employs TRBV12-3 or TRBV12-4 and TRBJ1-5; D is unclear. The length of the CDR3 is 13 residues. Trimming removed 6 bases at V and 5 bases at J, with 11 bases between.

This clonotype was detected many times. This chain connects TRBV29-1 to TRBJ2-7; TRBD2 agrees at 8 bases. After removal of 5 bases from V and 3 bases from J, the junction contained 6 bases not matched to a gene. Germline V gene lookup returns CDR1 SQVTM and CDR2 ANQGSEA. The length of the CDR3 is 13 residues. CDR3 amino acids: CSVTQGLDYEQYF. The CDR3 nucleotides are TGCAGCGTTACCCAGGGACTAGACTACGAGCAGTACTTC.

Ten or more counts support this clonotype. Here the CDR3 reads CASSETLNSPLHF. The DNA for the CDR3 is TGCGCCAGCAGTGAGACACTCAATTCACCCCTCCACTTT. The rearrangement uses TRBV10-1 and TRBJ1-6, with D uncertain. This CDR3 spans 13 amino acids. Deletions cut 2 bases from V and 7 bases from J, with 6 bases between. Germline CDR1 WNHNN, CDR2 SYGVQD (reference sequence).

The sample holds many counts of this clonotype. The rearrangement links TRBV6-2 or TRBV6-3 to TRBJ1-2, with D possibly being TRBD1 (5 bases). V lost 2 bases to trimming and J lost 0 bases, with 16 bases between them. CDR3 size: 17 residues. CDR1 is MNHEY and CDR2 is SVGEGT in the germline V gene. The CDR3 loop is CASSYGSGHRANYGYTF. The CDR3 DNA follows: TGTGCCAGCAGTTACGGATCTGGACATAGAGCTAACTATGGCTACACCTTC.

This clonotype was detected ten times or more. A read error may explain this, as a much larger clone is one base away. The chain carries TRBV6-1 and TRBJ2-7, with a possible D match to TRBD2 (6 bases). V was cut by 5 bases and J by 0 bases, with 17 bases left in between. The CDR3 extends over 16 amino acids. The V gene's germline CDR1 is MNHNS and CDR2 SASEGT. The CDR3 nucleotides are TGTGCCAGCAGTAAATGGGACTTTTATAGCTCCTACGAGCAGTACTTC. This sequence encodes CASSKWDFYSSYEQYF.

V and J are TRBV6-2 or TRBV6-3 and TRBJ2-2; TRBD1 is a possible D gene (5 bases). V was clipped by 6 bases and J by 5 bases, with 10 bases between them. The CDR3 covers 13 residues. Germline CDR1 reads MNHEY; CDR2 reads SVGEGT. The CDR3: CASSLQETGELFF. DNA of the CDR3: TGTGCCAGCAGCTTACAGGAGACCGGGGAGCTGTTTTTT.

This clonotype showed up many times. This chain uses TRBV28 with TRBJ1-1; 12 bases align to TRBD1. Germline trimming cut 7 bases from V and 9 bases from J; bases unmatched to any gene: 9. This CDR3 contains 14 residues. Germline V gene sequence: CDR1 MDHEN, CDR2 SYDVKM. This CDR3 reads CASTGTGGGSKAFF. In nucleotides, the CDR3 is TGTGCCAGCACCGGGACAGGGGGCGGCTCTAAAGCTTTCTTT.

This chain connects TRBV6-5 to TRBJ1-1; 11 bases fit TRBD1. The V gene's germline CDR1 is MNHEY and CDR2 SVGAGI. J was trimmed by 4 bases and V by 4 bases; bases with no gene match: 8. The CDR3 sequence is 16 residues long. For the CDR3, the DNA is TGTGCCAGCAGTTCCCCTTCCGGGACAGGGGGCACTGAAGCTTTCTTT. It encodes CASSSPSGTGGTEAFF.

The table lists this clonotype with many counts. The J gene is TRBJ1-2, the V gene TRBV28, with unresolved D. The CDR3 totals 12 residues. Germline loops: CDR1 MDHEN, CDR2 SYDVKM. With 4 bases removed from V and 3 bases from J, the gap between germline ends came to 6 bases. The CDR3 DNA reads as TGTGCCAGCAGTTGGTCGGACTATGGCTACACCTTC. Its translation is CASSWSDYGYTF.

Ten or more counts support this clonotype. The CDR3 reads CASSPYPVSDPEAFF. CDR3 bases: TGTGCCAGCTCACCATATCCGGTTTCCGATCCTGAAGCTTTCTTT. The chain has TRBV18 and TRBJ1-1, with no clear D. Per germline, CDR1 KGHSH and CDR2 LQKENI. The CDR3 covers 15 residues. Trimming removed 2 bases at V and 6 bases at J, with 16 bases between.

The chain has TRBV20-1 and TRBJ2-7, with 8 bases aligning to TRBD2. Unmatched junction bases numbered 10, after V lost 5 bases and J lost 1 base. Germline loops: CDR1 DFQATT, CDR2 SNEGSKA (reference sequence). The CDR3 runs to 15 residues. The CDR3 sequence is CSALSLAGWSYEQYF. CDR3 nucleotides: TGCAGTGCTCTCTCCTTAGCGGGATGGTCCTACGAGCAGTACTTC.

CDR3 bases: TGTGCCAGCTCACCACCGGGCGCTGGGGCCAACGTCCTGACTTTC. Protein sequence: CASSPPGAGANVLTF. This chain joins TRBV18 and TRBJ2-6; no firm D call. The germline V and J ends were trimmed by 0 bases and 2 bases, with 5 bases remaining between them. Germline-derived CDR1 and CDR2 are KGHSH and LQKENI. There are 15 residues in the CDR3. Filled out from reference TRBV18 and TRBJ2-6, the complete variable domain reads NAGVMQNPRHLVRRRGQEARLRCSPMKGHSHVYWYRQLPEEGLKFMVYLQKENIIDESGMPKERFSAEFPKEGPSILRIQQVVRGDSAAYFCASSPPGAGANVLTFGAGSRLTVL.